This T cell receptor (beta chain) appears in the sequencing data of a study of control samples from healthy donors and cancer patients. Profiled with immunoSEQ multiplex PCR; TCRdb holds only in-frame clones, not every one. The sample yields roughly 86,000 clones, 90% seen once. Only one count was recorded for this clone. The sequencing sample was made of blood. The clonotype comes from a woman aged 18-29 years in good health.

CDR3 in amino acids: CASSVVGGGTDTQYF. DNA of the CDR3: TGTGCCAGCAGCGTAGTCGGCGGGGGCACAGATACGCAGTATTTT. This chain links TRBV9 with TRBJ2-3; maybe TRBD2 (6 bases). CDR3 length: 15 residues. V was trimmed by 0 bases and J by 1 base, leaving 9 bases between them. CDR1 is SGDLS, CDR2 YYNGEE, per germline.